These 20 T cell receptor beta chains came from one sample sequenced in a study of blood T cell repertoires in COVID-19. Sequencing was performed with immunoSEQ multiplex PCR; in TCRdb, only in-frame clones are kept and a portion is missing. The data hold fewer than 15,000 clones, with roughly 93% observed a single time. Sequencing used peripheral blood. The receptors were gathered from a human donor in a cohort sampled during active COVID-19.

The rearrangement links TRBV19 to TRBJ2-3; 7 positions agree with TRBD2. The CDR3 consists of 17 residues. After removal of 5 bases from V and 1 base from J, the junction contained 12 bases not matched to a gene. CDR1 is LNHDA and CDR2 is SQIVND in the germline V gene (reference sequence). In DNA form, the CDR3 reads TGTGCCAGTAGTCTCTTGGGGATAGCGGGCCGCACAGATACGCAGTATTTT. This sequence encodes CASSLLGIAGRTDTQYF.

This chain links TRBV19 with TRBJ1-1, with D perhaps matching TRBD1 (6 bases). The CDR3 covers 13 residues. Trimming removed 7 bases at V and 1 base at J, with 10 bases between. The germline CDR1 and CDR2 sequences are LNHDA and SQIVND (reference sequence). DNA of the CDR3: TGTGCCAGTAAGAGGACAGAGAACACTGAAGCTTTCTTT. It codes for CASKRTENTEAFF.

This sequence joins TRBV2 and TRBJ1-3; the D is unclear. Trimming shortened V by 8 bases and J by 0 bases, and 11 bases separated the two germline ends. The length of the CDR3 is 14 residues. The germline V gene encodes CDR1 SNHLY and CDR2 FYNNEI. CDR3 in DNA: TGTGCCAGCGTCGTGCGGGGCTCTGGAAACACCATATATTTT. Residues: CASVVRGSGNTIYF.

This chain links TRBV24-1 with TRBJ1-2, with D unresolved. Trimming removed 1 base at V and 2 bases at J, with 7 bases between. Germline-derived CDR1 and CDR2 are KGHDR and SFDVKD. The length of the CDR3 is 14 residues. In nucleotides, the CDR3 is TGTGCCACCAGTGATTTTACACAGAACTATGGCTACACCTTC. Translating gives CATSDFTQNYGYTF.

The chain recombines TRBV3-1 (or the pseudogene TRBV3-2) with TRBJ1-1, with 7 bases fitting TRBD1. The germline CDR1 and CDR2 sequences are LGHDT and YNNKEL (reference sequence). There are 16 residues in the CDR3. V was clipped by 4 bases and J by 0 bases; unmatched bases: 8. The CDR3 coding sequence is TGTGCCAGCAGCCGACCGGGACAGATTATGAACACTGAAGCTTTCTTT. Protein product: CASSRPGQIMNTEAFF.

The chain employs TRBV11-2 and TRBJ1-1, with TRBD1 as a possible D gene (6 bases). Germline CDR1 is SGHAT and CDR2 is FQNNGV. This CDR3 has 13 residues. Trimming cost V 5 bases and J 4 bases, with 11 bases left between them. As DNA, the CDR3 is TGTGCCAGCAGCCGAGGACAGTTCACTGAAGCTTTCTTT. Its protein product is CASSRGQFTEAFF.

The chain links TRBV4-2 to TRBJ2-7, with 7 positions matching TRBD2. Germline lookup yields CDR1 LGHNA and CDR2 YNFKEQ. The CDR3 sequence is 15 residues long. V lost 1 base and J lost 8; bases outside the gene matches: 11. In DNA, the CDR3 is TGTGCCAGCAGCCAAGGCGCTAGCGGCAAAGCCCAGCAGTACTTC. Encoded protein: CASSQGASGKAQQYF.

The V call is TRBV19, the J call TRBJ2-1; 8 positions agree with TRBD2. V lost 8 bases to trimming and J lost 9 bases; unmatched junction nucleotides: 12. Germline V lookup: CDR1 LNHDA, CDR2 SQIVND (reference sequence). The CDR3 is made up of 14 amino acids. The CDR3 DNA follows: TGTGCCAGTCGTAGCGGGATGAGAGGGAGTGAGCAGTTCTTC. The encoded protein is CASRSGMRGSEQFF. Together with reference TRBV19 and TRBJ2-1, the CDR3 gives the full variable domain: DGGITQSPKYLFRKEGQNVTLSCEQNLNHDAMYWYRQDPGQGLRLIYYSQIVNDFQKGDIAEGYSVSREKKESFPLTVTSAQKNPTAFYLCASRSGMRGSEQFFGPGTRLTVL.

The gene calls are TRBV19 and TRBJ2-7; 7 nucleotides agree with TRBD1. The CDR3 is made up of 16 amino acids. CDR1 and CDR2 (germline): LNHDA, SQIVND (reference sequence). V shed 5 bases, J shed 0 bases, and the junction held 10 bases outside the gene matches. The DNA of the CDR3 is TGTGCCAGTAGTGGTAATAGGGACAGACCCTCCTACGAGCAGTACTTC. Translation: CASSGNRDRPSYEQYF.

CDR3 nucleotide sequence: TGTGCCAGCCAGTCAACAGGGAGTTTCACCGGGGAGCTGTTTTTT. This translates into CASQSTGSFTGELFF. The chain combines TRBV6-5 with TRBJ2-2, with D tentatively TRBD1 (6 bases). From germline, CDR1 is MNHEY and CDR2 SVGAGI. Deletions cut 8 bases from V and 4 bases from J, with 17 bases between. This CDR3 spans 15 amino acids.

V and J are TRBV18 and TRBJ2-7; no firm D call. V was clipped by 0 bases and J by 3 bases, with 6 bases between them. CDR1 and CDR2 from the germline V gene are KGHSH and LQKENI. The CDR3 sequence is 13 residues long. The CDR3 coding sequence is TGTGCCAGCTCACCACCGGGCAGCTACGAGCAGTACTTC. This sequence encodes CASSPPGSYEQYF.

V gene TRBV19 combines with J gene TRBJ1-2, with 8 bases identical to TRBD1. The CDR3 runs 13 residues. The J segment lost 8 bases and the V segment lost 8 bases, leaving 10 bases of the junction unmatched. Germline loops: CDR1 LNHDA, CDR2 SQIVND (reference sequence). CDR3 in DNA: TGTGCCAGTGGGGACAGGTCCCTCAACGGCTACACCTTC. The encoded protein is CASGDRSLNGYTF.

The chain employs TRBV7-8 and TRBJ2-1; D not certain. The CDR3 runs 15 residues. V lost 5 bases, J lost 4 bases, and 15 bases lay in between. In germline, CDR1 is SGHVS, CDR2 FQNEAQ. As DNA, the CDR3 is TGTGCCAGCAGCCTCAAATATACCGGGTACAATGAGCAGTTCTTC. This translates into CASSLKYTGYNEQFF. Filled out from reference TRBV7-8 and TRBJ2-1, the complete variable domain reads GAGVSQSPRYKVAKRGQDVALRCDPISGHVSLFWYQQALGQGPEFLTYFQNEAQLDKSGLPSDRFFAERPEGSVSTLKIQRTQQEDSAVYLCASSLKYTGYNEQFFGPGTRLTVL.

CDR3 region: CASSSGGRRRDYGYTF. In DNA, the CDR3 is TGTGCCAGCAGCTCGGGGGGGAGACGGAGGGACTATGGCTACACCTTC. This chain joins TRBV5-4 and TRBJ1-2; the D gene is possibly TRBD1 (5 bases). CDR1 and CDR2 (germline): SGHNT, YYREEE (reference sequence). The CDR3 sequence is 16 residues long. Trimming shortened V by 3 bases and J by 3 bases, and 18 bases separated the two germline ends.

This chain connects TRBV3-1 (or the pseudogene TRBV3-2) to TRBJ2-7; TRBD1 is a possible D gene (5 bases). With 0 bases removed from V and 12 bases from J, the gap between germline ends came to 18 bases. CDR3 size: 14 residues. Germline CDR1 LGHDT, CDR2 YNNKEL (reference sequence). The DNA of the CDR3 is TGTGCCAGCAGCCAAGATGGCTTAACAGGCCCACTGTACTTC. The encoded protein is CASSQDGLTGPLYF.

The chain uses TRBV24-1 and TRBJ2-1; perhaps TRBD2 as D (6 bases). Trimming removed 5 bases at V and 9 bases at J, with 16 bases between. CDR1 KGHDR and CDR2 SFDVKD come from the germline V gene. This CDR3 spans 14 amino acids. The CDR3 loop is CATSGRDRRGEQFF. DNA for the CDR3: TGTGCCACCAGTGGGCGGGACCGCCGGGGTGAGCAGTTCTTC.

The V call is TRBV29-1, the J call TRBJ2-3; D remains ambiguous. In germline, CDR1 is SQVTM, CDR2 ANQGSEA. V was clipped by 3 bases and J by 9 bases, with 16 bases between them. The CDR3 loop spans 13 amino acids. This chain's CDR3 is CSVDLDLGSTQYF. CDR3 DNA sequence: TGCAGCGTTGACCTAGATTTGGGTAGCACGCAGTATTTT.

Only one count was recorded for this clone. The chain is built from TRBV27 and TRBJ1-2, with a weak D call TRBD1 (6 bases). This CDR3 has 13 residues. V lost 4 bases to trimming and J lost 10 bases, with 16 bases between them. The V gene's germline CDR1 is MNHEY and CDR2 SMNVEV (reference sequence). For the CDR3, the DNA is TGTGCCAGCAGTTCCACGGACAGCTTAGACTACACCTTC. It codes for CASSSTDSLDYTF.

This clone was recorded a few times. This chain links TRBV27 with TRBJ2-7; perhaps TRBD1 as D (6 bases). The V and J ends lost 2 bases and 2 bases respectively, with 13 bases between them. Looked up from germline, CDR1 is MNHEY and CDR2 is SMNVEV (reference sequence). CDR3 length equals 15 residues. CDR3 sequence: CASSLKGGPAYEQYF. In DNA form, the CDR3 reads TGTGCCAGCAGTTTAAAAGGGGGACCAGCCTACGAGCAGTACTTC.

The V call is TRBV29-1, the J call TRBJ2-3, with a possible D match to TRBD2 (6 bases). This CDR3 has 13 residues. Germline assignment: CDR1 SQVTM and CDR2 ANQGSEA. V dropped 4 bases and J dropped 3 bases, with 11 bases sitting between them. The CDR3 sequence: CSVGGGWTDTQYF. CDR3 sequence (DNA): TGCAGCGTTGGAGGAGGGTGGACAGATACGCAGTATTTT.